Below are 30 T cell receptor beta chains sequenced from a single sample in a study of blood T cell repertoires in COVID-19. TCRdb keeps only in-frame clones here, not all; method: immunoSEQ multiplex PCR. The data contain 150,000 or so clones, around nine tenths of them singletons. What was sequenced was peripheral blood. The source is a woman between 65 and 79 years old with COVID-19, enrolled during active disease.

V gene TRBV19 combines with J gene TRBJ2-7; 9 bases match TRBD1. Germline assignment: CDR1 LNHDA and CDR2 SQIVND (reference sequence). V lost 5 bases to trimming and J lost 4 bases; unmatched junction nucleotides: 9. The CDR3 spans 15 residues. In DNA form, the CDR3 reads TGTGCCAGTAGTCCGGGGACAGGGAAGGTTTACGAGCAGTACTTC. Translated, it gives CASSPGTGKVYEQYF.

The table lists this clone with a few counts. The chain is built from TRBV27 and TRBJ2-7; 7 nucleotides match TRBD2. Germline V lookup: CDR1 MNHEY, CDR2 SMNVEV (reference sequence). V was pared by 3 bases and J by 0 bases, with 11 bases of the junction left unmatched. The CDR3 is 17 residues long. CDR3 protein: CASSFGGAGRSSYEQYF. The CDR3 DNA sequence: TGTGCCAGCAGTTTCGGTGGGGCCGGGAGGAGCTCCTACGAGCAGTACTTC.

The chain uses TRBV30 and TRBJ1-1; tentative D call: TRBD1 (6 bases). Germline CDR1 and CDR2: GTSNPN and SVGIG (reference sequence). Trimming pared 5 bases from V and 9 bases from J, leaving 10 bases between. The CDR3 runs 10 residues. CDR3 residues: CAWGTLQAFF. The CDR3 region has the DNA TGTGCCTGGGGGACACTTCAAGCTTTCTTT.

The V gene is TRBV4-1, the J gene TRBJ2-1, with 13 bases fitting TRBD2. Germline assignment: CDR1 MGHRA and CDR2 YSYEKL. V shed 3 bases, J shed 8 bases, and the junction held 7 bases outside the gene matches. The CDR3 covers 16 residues. This chain's CDR3 is CASSHSGGTSGDEQFF. CDR3 DNA sequence: TGCGCCAGCAGCCACTCCGGGGGGACTAGCGGGGATGAGCAGTTCTTC.

The chain is built from TRBV5-4 and TRBJ1-2, with 11 positions matching TRBD1. Germline CDR1 SGHNT, CDR2 YYREEE (reference sequence). The CDR3 consists of 15 residues. With 4 bases clipped from V and 4 bases from J, the junction kept 6 bases outside the gene matches. The CDR3 coding sequence is TGTGCCAGCAGCGCCCGGGACAGGGGGGTCTATGGCTACACCTTC. It translates to CASSARDRGVYGYTF.

This clone was picked up one time. The V and J genes are TRBV10-3 and TRBJ2-7; 7 bases fit TRBD1. V lost 10 bases, J lost 2 bases, and 11 bases stayed unmatched. The CDR3 sequence is 14 residues long. CDR1 and CDR2 from the germline V gene are ENHRY and SYGVKD. DNA of the CDR3: TGTGCCACCAGGCAGGGGGTTCCTACCTACGAGCAGTACTTC. Amino acids: CATRQGVPTYEQYF.

The V call is TRBV6-2 or TRBV6-3, the J call TRBJ2-3, with D possibly being TRBD1 (6 bases). CDR1 and CDR2 (germline): MNHEY, SVGEGT. There are 15 residues in the CDR3. V lost 4 bases to trimming and J lost 0 bases, with 11 bases between them. This CDR3 reads CASSFRDTSTDTQYF. The CDR3, as DNA: TGTGCCAGCAGTTTCCGGGACACCAGCACAGATACGCAGTATTTT.

The V and J genes are TRBV5-5 and TRBJ1-5, with a tentative D call TRBD1 (6 bases). The CDR3 length is 13 residues. V was cut by 0 bases and J by 6 bases, with 7 bases left in between. Germline CDR1 is SGHKS and CDR2 is YYEKEE (reference sequence). In nucleotides, the CDR3 is TGTGCCAGCAGCTTGGACAGGGTTCAGCCCCAGCATTTT. Encoded protein: CASSLDRVQPQHF. The full variable domain, with the rest looked up from reference TRBV5-5 and TRBJ1-5, is DAGVTQSPTHLIKTRGQQVTLRCSPISGHKSVSWYQQVLGQGPQFIFQYYEKEERGRGNFPDRFSARQFPNYSSELNVNALLLGDSALYLCASSLDRVQPQHFGDGTRLSIL.

This clone was counted once. This chain connects TRBV7-2 to TRBJ2-3; 9 nucleotides agree with TRBD2. Germline assignment: CDR1 SGHTA and CDR2 FQGNSA. The CDR3 has 16 residues. V was clipped by 2 bases and J by 5 bases; unmatched bases: 8. The CDR3 reads CASSLIGGGVGDTQYF. The CDR3 DNA follows: TGTGCCAGCAGCTTAATTGGCGGGGGGGTTGGAGATACGCAGTATTTT.

The chain is built from TRBV5-4 and TRBJ2-3; no clear D gene. The CDR3 totals 17 residues. The germline CDR1 and CDR2 sequences are SGHNT and YYREEE (reference sequence). Trimming removed 5 bases from V and 0 bases from J, with 19 bases in between. The CDR3 sequence is CASSFGIRPTSTDTQYF. CDR3 bases: TGTGCCAGCAGTTTTGGAATCAGGCCCACTAGCACAGATACGCAGTATTTT.

This rearrangement joins TRBV3-1 (or the pseudogene TRBV3-2) to TRBJ1-2; tentatively, D is TRBD1 (6 bases). The CDR3 runs 15 residues. Germline assignment: CDR1 LGHDT and CDR2 YNNKEL (reference sequence). Trimming pared 3 bases from V and 4 bases from J, leaving 15 bases between. CDR3 in amino acids: CASSHSFDRRYGYTF. In DNA form, the CDR3 reads TGTGCCAGCAGCCACAGTTTCGACAGGCGCTATGGCTACACCTTC.

This chain uses TRBV5-6 with TRBJ2-3, with D possibly TRBD2 on 5 matching bases. The germline V gene encodes CDR1 SGHDT and CDR2 YYEEEE. The ends were cut back, 4 bases at V and 5 bases at J, with 20 bases in the middle. The CDR3 contains 16 residues. For the CDR3, the DNA is TGTGCCAGCAGCCCCCGTTATGAGGGTTTGAGAGATACGCAGTATTTT. Translating gives CASSPRYEGLRDTQYF.

The chain recombines TRBV11-2 with TRBJ2-5, with TRBD1 matching 7 bases. The CDR3 extends over 15 amino acids. The germline gives CDR1 SGHAT, CDR2 FQNNGV. J was trimmed by 2 bases and V by 1 base; bases with no gene match: 4. The CDR3, as DNA: TGTGCCAGCAGCTTAGGAGTACAGGGGCAAGAGACCCAGTACTTC. This gives the protein CASSLGVQGQETQYF. Complete variable domain (other parts from reference TRBV11-2 and TRBJ2-5): EAGVAQSPRYKIIEKRQSVAFWCNPISGHATLYWYQQILGQGPKLLIQFQNNGVVDDSQLPKDRFSAERLKGVDSTLKIQPAKLEDSAVYLCASSLGVQGQETQYFGPGTRLLVL.

The CDR3 here is CASSSPGSGGAFSYNEQFF. The CDR3 DNA is TGTGCCAGCAGCTCACCGGGTAGCGGGGGGGCTTTTTCCTACAATGAGCAGTTCTTC. The V and J genes are TRBV5-4 and TRBJ2-1; 11 bases line up with TRBD2. This CDR3 has 19 amino acids. The germline gives CDR1 SGHNT, CDR2 YYREEE (reference sequence). The V segment lost 3 bases and the J segment 1 base; nucleotides outside the gene matches: 12.

V and J are TRBV27 and TRBJ2-2; a possible D gene is TRBD2 (5 bases). Germline V gene sequence: CDR1 MNHEY, CDR2 SMNVEV (reference sequence). The CDR3 consists of 15 residues. Between the trimmed V and J ends, which lost 2 bases and 2 bases, there was a span of 9 bases. Here the CDR3 reads CASSLSGSNTGELFF. The CDR3 DNA follows: TGTGCCAGCAGTTTAAGTGGGAGCAACACCGGGGAGCTGTTTTTT.

CDR3 loop: CASANREDSPLHF. CDR3 DNA sequence: TGTGCCAGCGCGAACAGAGAAGATTCACCCCTCCACTTT. V usage is TRBV27 and J usage is TRBJ1-6; the D is unclear. Deletions cut 8 bases from V and 8 bases from J, with 13 bases between. CDR1 MNHEY and CDR2 SMNVEV come from the germline V gene (reference sequence). The CDR3 totals 13 residues.

The chain combines TRBV28 with TRBJ1-5, with D unclear. The CDR3 extends over 16 amino acids. Germline CDR1 reads MDHEN; CDR2 reads SYDVKM. V was pared by 6 bases and J by 3 bases, with 18 bases between. The CDR3 region has the DNA TGTGCCAGCAGCCCTGGTCCGGGGTGGGACAATCAGCCCCAGCATTTT. Translating it yields CASSPGPGWDNQPQHF.

In regard to this clone: One end of the junction varies from germline; a read error may be responsible. This chain uses TRBV7-7 with TRBJ2-7, with 7 bases matching TRBD1. CDR3 size: 14 residues. CDR1 and CDR2 from the germline V gene are SSHAT and FNYEAQ (reference sequence). The CDR3 DNA sequence: TGTGCTAGCAGCCCGCAGACAGGGAGCAACGAGCAGTACTTC. Translation: CASSPQTGSNEQYF.

The rearrangement links TRBV11-2 to TRBJ2-7; 9 positions match TRBD2. This CDR3 is 15 amino acids long. V lost 1 base, J lost 4 bases, and 5 bases stayed unmatched. Germline assignment: CDR1 SGHAT and CDR2 FQNNGV. This CDR3 reads CASSLVGGLAYEQYF. CDR3 DNA sequence: TGTGCCAGCAGCTTAGTTGGGGGACTAGCATACGAGCAGTACTTC.

The genes are TRBV13 and TRBJ1-2; the match to TRBD1 covers 9 bases. CDR3 length: 17 residues. Germline values: CDR1 PRHDT, CDR2 FYEKMQ (reference sequence). V was pared by 4 bases and J by 0 bases, with 9 bases of the junction left unmatched. The CDR3, as DNA: TGTGCCAGCAGCTCGAGACAGGGGGGTACTACTAACTATGGCTACACCTTC. This sequence encodes CASSSRQGGTTNYGYTF.

This clone was detected only a few times. This chain links TRBV5-1 with TRBJ2-7, with 9 nucleotides matching TRBD1. V gave up 0 bases and J gave up 0 bases; unmatched junction bases: 10. The CDR3 spans 18 residues. The V gene's germline CDR1 is SGHRS and CDR2 YFSETQ. The CDR3 region has the DNA TGCGCCAGCAGCTTGGACGGACAGGGGATATTAGACTCCTACGAGCAGTACTTC. It codes for CASSLDGQGILDSYEQYF.

The V and J genes are TRBV5-1 and TRBJ2-2; the match to TRBD1 covers 8 bases. CDR1 SGHRS and CDR2 YFSETQ come from the germline V gene. The length of the CDR3 is 15 residues. V shed 4 bases and J 2 bases; nucleotides not matched to a gene: 4. The CDR3 region is CASSRGQGNTGELFF. In DNA form, the CDR3 reads TGCGCCAGCAGCAGAGGACAGGGTAACACCGGGGAGCTGTTTTTT.

This clone came up a few times. The rearrangement joins TRBV2 to TRBJ2-1, with 9 positions matching TRBD1. The germline gives CDR1 SNHLY, CDR2 FYNNEI. The junction had 8 bases not matched to a gene; V was cut back by 5 bases and J by 6 bases. The CDR3 has 15 amino acids. CDR3 DNA: TGTGCCAGCAGTAACAGGGGGCGAGGTACCAATGAGCAGTTCTTC. This codes for CASSNRGRGTNEQFF.

This clone has only a few counts. V is TRBV27 and J is TRBJ1-2; 9 bases are shared with TRBD1. Looked up from germline, CDR1 is MNHEY and CDR2 is SMNVEV (reference sequence). The ends lost 2 bases at V and 8 bases at J; junction bases unmatched: 3. The CDR3 runs 13 residues. The chain's CDR3 is CASSLRGQGGYTF. CDR3 nucleotides: TGTGCCAGCAGTTTAAGGGGACAGGGAGGCTACACCTTC.

This chain connects TRBV5-6 to TRBJ1-1, with a possible D match to TRBD1 (5 bases). CDR1 and CDR2 (germline): SGHDT, YYEEEE. The CDR3 has 15 residues. The germline V and J ends were trimmed by 4 bases and 0 bases, with 13 bases remaining between them. Here the CDR3 DNA reads TGTGCCAGCAGCCCGGAGGGACGTATGAACACTGAAGCTTTCTTT. Translated, it gives CASSPEGRMNTEAFF.

The chain couples TRBV7-9 to TRBJ1-4; no definite D call. The CDR3 loop spans 16 amino acids. Trimming removed 8 bases at V and 6 bases at J, with 22 bases between. CDR1 and CDR2 (germline): SEHNR, FQNEAQ (reference sequence). As DNA, the CDR3 is TGTGCCAGCGCCCATTGGCGGTCTGTAGTTGATGAAAAACTGTTTTTT. This encodes CASAHWRSVVDEKLFF.

V is TRBV7-3 and J is TRBJ2-1, with 7 bases aligning to TRBD2. Losses at the gene ends were 5 bases for V and 6 bases for J; bases not matched to a gene: 4. This CDR3 is 13 amino acids long. CDR1 and CDR2 (germline): SGHTA, FQGTGA. The CDR3 bases are TGTGCCAGCAGCCCGGGCGGGGGCAATGAGCAGTTCTTC. It codes for CASSPGGGNEQFF.

Here the CDR3 DNA reads TGTGCCATCAGTGAGTGGGGGGGTTCGGGCTATGGCTACACCTTC. This translates into CAISEWGGSGYGYTF. The chain combines TRBV10-3 with TRBJ1-2; a weak D match, TRBD1 (5 bases). The germline V gene encodes CDR1 ENHRY and CDR2 SYGVKD. The CDR3 consists of 15 residues. Trimming cost V 1 base and J 4 bases, with 13 bases left between them.

The chain has TRBV6-1 and TRBJ1-4, with 7 bases identical to TRBD1. V lost 2 bases to trimming and J lost 6 bases; unmatched junction nucleotides: 6. CDR1 is MNHNS and CDR2 is SASEGT in the germline V gene. The CDR3 runs 15 residues. CDR3 amino acids: CASSEQGGSYEKLFF. CDR3 DNA sequence: TGTGCCAGCAGTGAACAAGGGGGCAGTTATGAAAAACTGTTTTTT.

The chain is built from TRBV5-1 and TRBJ1-3; 7 bases map to TRBD1. V gave up 4 bases and J gave up 2 bases; unmatched junction bases: 6. CDR3 length: 15 residues. CDR1 SGHRS and CDR2 YFSETQ come from the germline V gene. The CDR3 DNA reads TGCGCCAGCAGCCCCCTCGGGACAGCTGGAAACACCATATATTTT. This codes for CASSPLGTAGNTIYF.